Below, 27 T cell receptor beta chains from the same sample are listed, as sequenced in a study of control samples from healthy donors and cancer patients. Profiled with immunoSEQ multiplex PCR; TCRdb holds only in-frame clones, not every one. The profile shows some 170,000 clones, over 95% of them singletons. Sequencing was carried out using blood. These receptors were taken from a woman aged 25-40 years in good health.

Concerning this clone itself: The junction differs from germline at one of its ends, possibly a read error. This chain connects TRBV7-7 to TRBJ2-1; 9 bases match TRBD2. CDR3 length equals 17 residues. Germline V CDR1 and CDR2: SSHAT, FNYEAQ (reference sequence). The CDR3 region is CASSLAQGGRALNEQFF. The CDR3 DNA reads TGTGCTAGCAGCTTAGCGCAGGGCGGGAGGGCCTTAAATGAGCAGTTCTTC.

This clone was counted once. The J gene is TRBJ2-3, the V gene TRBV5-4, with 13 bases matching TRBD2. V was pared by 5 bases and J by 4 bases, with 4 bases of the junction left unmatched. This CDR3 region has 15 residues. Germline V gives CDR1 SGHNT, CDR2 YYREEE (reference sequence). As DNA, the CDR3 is TGTGCCAGCAGATTACTAGCGGGAGGGGCAGATACGCAGTATTTT. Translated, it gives CASRLLAGGADTQYF.

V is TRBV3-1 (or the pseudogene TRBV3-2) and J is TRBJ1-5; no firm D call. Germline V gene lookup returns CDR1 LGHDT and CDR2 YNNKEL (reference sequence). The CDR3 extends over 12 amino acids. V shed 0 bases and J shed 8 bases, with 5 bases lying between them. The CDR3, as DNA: TGTGCCAGCAGCCAAGACAGAGAGCCCCAGCATTTT. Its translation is CASSQDREPQHF.

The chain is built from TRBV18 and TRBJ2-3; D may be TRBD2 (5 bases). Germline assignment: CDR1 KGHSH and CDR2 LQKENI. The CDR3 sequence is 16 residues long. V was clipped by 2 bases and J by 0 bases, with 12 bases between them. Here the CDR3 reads CASSPTPGISTDTQYF. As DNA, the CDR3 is TGTGCCAGCTCACCAACCCCGGGGATAAGCACAGATACGCAGTATTTT.

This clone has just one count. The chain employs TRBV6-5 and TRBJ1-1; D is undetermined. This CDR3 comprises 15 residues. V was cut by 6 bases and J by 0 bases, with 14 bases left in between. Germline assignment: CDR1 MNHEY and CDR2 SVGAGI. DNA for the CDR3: TGTGCCAGCAGGTTACTGGAACTAATGAACACTGAAGCTTTCTTT. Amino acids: CASRLLELMNTEAFF.

CDR3 protein: CASSPQKAVNQPQHF. The DNA of the CDR3 is TGTGCCAGCTCACCGCAGAAGGCAGTCAATCAGCCCCAGCATTTT. The rearrangement links TRBV18 to TRBJ1-5, with no clear D. Germline-derived CDR1 and CDR2 are KGHSH and LQKENI. Trimming took 3 bases from V and 3 from J, leaving 12 bases between them. The CDR3 sequence is 15 residues long.

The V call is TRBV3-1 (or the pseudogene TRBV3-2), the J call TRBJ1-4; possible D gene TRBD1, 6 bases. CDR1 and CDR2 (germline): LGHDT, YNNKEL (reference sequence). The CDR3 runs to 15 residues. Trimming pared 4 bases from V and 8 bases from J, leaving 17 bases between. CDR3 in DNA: TGTGCCAGCAGCCCAGATCAGGGGTTGTGGGAAAAACTGTTTTTT. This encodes CASSPDQGLWEKLFF.

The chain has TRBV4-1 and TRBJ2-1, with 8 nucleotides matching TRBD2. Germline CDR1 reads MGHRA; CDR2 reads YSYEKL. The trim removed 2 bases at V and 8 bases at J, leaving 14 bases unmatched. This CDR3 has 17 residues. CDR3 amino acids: CASSQLAGGAYNHEQFF. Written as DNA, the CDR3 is TGCGCCAGCAGCCAACTGGCGGGAGGCGCATATAACCATGAGCAGTTCTTC.

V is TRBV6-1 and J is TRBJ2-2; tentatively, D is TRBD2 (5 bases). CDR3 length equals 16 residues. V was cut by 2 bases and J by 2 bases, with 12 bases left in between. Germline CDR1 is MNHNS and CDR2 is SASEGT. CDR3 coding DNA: TGTGCCAGCAGTGAACGTGGGGAGCCTAACACCGGGGAGCTGTTTTTT. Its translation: CASSERGEPNTGELFF.

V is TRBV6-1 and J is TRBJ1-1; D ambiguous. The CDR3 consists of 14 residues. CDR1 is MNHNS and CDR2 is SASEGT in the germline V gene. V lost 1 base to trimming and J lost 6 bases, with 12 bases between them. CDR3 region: CASSEGVGLAEAFF. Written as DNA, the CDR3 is TGTGCCAGCAGTGAAGGAGTAGGTTTAGCTGAAGCTTTCTTT.

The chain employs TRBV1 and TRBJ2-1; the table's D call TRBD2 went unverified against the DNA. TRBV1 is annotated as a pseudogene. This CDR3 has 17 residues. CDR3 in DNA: TGCACCAGCAATCCACCGGCCAGCGGGGGCTCCTACAATGAGCAGTTCTTC. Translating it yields CTSNPPASGGSYNEQFF.

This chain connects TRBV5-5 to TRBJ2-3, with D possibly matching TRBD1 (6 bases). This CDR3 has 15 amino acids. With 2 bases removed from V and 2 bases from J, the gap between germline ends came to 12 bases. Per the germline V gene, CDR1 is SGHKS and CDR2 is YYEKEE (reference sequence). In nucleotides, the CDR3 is TGTGCCAGCAGCTTACAGGGAGCCACCACAGATACGCAGTATTTT. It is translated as CASSLQGATTDTQYF.

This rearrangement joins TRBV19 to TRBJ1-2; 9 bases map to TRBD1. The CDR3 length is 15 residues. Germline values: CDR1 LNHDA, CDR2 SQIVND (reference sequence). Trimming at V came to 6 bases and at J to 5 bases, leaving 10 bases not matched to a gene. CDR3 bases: TGTGCCAGTAGAAGAACAGGGGGCGCAGGGTATGGCTACACCTTC. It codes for CASRRTGGAGYGYTF. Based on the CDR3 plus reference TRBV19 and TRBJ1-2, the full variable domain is DGGITQSPKYLFRKEGQNVTLSCEQNLNHDAMYWYRQDPGQGLRLIYYSQIVNDFQKGDIAEGYSVSREKKESFPLTVTSAQKNPTAFYLCASRRTGGAGYGYTFGSGTRLTVV.

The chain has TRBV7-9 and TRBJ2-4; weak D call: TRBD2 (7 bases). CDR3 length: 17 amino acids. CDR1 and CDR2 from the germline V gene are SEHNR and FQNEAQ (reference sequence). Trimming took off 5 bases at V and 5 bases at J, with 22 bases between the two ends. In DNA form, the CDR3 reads TGTGCCAGCAGCCCGACACTTGGCGGGGGCTCGGAAAACATTCAGTACTTC. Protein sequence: CASSPTLGGGSENIQYF.

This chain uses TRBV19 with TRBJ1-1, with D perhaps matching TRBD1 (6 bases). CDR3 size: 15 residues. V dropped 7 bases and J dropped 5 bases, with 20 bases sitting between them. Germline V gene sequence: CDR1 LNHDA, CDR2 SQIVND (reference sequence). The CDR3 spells CASTHLGGLYTEAFF. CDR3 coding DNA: TGTGCCAGTACCCATTTGGGGGGGCTATATACTGAAGCTTTCTTT.

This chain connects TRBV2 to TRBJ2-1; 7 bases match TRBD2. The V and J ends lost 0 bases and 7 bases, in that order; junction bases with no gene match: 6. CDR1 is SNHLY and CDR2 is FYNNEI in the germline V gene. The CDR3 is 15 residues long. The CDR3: CASSEAGGPGNEQFF. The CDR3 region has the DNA TGTGCCAGCAGTGAAGCGGGAGGGCCGGGGAATGAGCAGTTCTTC.

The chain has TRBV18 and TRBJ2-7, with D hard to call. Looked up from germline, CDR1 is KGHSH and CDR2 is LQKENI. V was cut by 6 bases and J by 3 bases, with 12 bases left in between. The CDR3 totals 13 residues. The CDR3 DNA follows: TGTGCCAGCTCGCCCAGCCCGGGCTACGAGCAGTACTTC. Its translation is CASSPSPGYEQYF.

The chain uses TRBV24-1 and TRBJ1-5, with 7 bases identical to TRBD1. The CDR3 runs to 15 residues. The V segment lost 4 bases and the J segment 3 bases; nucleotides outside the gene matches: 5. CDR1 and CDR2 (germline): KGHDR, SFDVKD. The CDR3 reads CATSDQGGDNQPQHF. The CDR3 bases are TGTGCCACCAGTGACCAGGGGGGGGACAATCAGCCCCAGCATTTT.

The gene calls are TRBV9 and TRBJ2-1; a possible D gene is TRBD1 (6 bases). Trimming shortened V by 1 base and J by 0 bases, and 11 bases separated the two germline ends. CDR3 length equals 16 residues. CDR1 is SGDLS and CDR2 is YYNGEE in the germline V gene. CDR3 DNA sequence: TGTGCCAGCAGCGTAATGGGGGCTAGCTCCTACAATGAGCAGTTCTTC. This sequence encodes CASSVMGASSYNEQFF.

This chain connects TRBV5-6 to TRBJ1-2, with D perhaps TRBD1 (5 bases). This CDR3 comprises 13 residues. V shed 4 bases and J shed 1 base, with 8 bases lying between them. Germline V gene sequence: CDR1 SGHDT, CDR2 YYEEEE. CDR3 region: CASSGTDNYGYTF. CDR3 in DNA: TGTGCCAGCAGCGGGACGGATAACTATGGCTACACCTTC.

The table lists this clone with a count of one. CDR3 sequence: CASSLSGGANEQFF. CDR3 nucleotide sequence: TGCGCCAGCAGCCTAAGCGGGGGGGCAAATGAGCAGTTCTTC. V usage is TRBV5-1 and J usage is TRBJ2-1, with TRBD2 matching 10 bases. Germline V gene data show CDR1 as SGHRS and CDR2 as YFSETQ. The CDR3 is 14 residues long. The V segment lost 4 bases and the J segment 7 bases; nucleotides outside the gene matches: 5.

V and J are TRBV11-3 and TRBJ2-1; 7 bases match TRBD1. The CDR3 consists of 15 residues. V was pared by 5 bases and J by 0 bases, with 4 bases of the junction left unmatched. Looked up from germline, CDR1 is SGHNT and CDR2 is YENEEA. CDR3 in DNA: TGTGCCAGCAGCAGGGACAGCAGCTCCTACAATGAGCAGTTCTTC. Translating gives CASSRDSSSYNEQFF.

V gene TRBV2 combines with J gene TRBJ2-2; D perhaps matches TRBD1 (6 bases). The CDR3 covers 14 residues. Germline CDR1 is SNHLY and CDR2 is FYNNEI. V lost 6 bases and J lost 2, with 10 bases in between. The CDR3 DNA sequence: TGTGCCAGCAGGCCGGGACACAACACCGGGGAGCTGTTTTTT. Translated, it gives CASRPGHNTGELFF.

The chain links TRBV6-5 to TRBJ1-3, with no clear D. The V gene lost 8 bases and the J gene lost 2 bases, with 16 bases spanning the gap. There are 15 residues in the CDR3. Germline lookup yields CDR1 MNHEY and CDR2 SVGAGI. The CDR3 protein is CASHPSHGTGNTIYF. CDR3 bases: TGTGCCAGCCATCCCTCCCATGGTACTGGAAACACCATATATTTT.

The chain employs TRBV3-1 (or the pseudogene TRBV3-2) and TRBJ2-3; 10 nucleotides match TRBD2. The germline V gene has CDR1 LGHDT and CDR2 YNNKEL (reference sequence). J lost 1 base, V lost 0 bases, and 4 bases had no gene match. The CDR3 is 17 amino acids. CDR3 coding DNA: TGTGCCAGCAGCCAAGAGTGGCTAGCGGGGGGCACAGATACGCAGTATTTT. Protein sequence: CASSQEWLAGGTDTQYF.

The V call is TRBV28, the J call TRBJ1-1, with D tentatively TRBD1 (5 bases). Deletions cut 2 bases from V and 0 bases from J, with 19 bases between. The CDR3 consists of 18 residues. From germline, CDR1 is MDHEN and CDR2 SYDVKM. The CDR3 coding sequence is TGTGCCAGCAGTTTACCCCCCGGGAGGGGCCGGTTGAACACTGAAGCTTTCTTT. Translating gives CASSLPPGRGRLNTEAFF. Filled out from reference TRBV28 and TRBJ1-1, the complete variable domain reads DVKVTQSSRYLVKRTGEKVFLECVQDMDHENMFWYRQDPGLGLRLIYFSYDVKMKEKGDIPEGYSVSREKKERFSLILESASTNQTSMYLCASSLPPGRGRLNTEAFFGQGTRLTVV.

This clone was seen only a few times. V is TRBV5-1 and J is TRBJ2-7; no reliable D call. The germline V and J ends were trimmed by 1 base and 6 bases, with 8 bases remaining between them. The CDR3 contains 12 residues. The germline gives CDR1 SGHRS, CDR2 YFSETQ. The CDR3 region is CASSLIGAEQYF. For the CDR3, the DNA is TGCGCCAGCAGCTTGATTGGTGCCGAGCAGTACTTC.